The rows below give T cell receptor beta chains drawn from one sample of a study of blood T cell repertoires in COVID-19. Only in-frame clones appear in the TCRdb table, and some are missing; sequencing was by immunoSEQ multiplex PCR. The profile shows roughly 260,000 clones, about nine tenths of them singletons. The material sequenced was PBMCs or T cells enriched from blood (not recorded which). The receptor source for this set is a woman aged 18-35 years who had recovered from COVID-19. Both conserved end residues are part of each CDR3. A D gene is named only where the DNA matches it firmly. Part of the rows lack a size; the others show once, few, many or a class for expanded clones.

clone_size	d_call	j_call	v_call	cdr3_nt	cdr3_aa
NA	TRBD1	TRBJ1-2	TRBV5-4	TGTGCCAGCAGCCGAATCCAGGGGGACTATGGCTACACCTTC	CASSRIQGDYGYTF
NA	TRBD2	TRBJ2-1	TRBV7-6	TGTGCCAGCAGCCCCGGGGGGGCCGCGCAGTTCTTC	CASSPGGAAQFF
once	NA	TRBJ1-2	TRBV12-3/TRBV12-4	TGTGCCAGCAGTTTGATCAGGGGTAAGGGCTACACCTTC	CASSLIRGKGYTF
NA	TRBD2	TRBJ2-2	TRBV6-2/TRBV6-3	TGTGCCAGCAGCCGGACTAGCGGGGGGGCTACACGGGACACCGGGGAGCTGTTTTTT	CASSRTSGGATRDTGELFF
NA	TRBD2	TRBJ2-1	TRBV6-2/TRBV6-3	TGTGCCAGCAGTTACTCCCATAGCGGGGGGCCTCGGGCCTACAATGAGCAGTTCTTC	CASSYSHSGGPRAYNEQFF
NA	TRBD2	TRBJ2-7	TRBV7-9	TGTGCCAGCAGCATTAGCGGGAGGTTCCACGAGCAGTACTTC	CASSISGRFHEQYF
few	NA	TRBJ2-5	TRBV28	TGTGCCAGCAGTTTAAGTCCAGGGGAGCTACAAGAGACCCAGTACTTC	CASSLSPGELQETQYF
NA	TRBD1	TRBJ1-5	TRBV20-1	TGCAGTGCTAGTCTCCACAGGGGGCTTTTTAGCGGCAATCAGCCCCAGCATTTT	CSASLHRGLFSGNQPQHF
NA	NA	TRBJ1-5	TRBV12-3/TRBV12-4	TGTGCCAGCAGTTTGGCAGGCAATCAGCCCCAGCATTTT	CASSLAGNQPQHF
NA	NA	TRBJ2-7	TRBV14	TGTGCCAGCAGCCCCAAGGCCCCTGGGAGATACTACGAGCAGTACTTC	CASSPKAPGRYYEQYF